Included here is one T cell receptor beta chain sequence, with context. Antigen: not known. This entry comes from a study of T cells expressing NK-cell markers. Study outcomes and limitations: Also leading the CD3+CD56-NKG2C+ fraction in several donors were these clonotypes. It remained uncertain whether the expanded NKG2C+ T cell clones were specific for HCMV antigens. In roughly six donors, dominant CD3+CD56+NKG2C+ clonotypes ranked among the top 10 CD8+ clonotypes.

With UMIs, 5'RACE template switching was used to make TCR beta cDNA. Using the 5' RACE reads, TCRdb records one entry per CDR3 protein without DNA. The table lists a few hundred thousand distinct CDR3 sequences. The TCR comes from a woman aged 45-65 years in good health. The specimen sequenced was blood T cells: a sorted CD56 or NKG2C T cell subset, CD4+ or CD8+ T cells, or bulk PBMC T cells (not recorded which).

CDR3 sequence: CASSYSKGLEQFF. This chain joins TRBV6-5 and TRBJ2-1. CDR3 size: 13 residues. The germline gives CDR1 MNHEY, CDR2 SVGAGI.